Listed here is a single T cell receptor beta chain. Per the original data handling: Estimation of nucleated cell counts relied on the amplification of reference gene primers. Clones were read by immunoSEQ multiplex PCR, and TCRdb kept only the in-frame ones, dropping some. The V and J calls and clone size are taken from that table; D and trimming were inferred from the DNA. In the table there are roughly 130,000 clones, 84% of which are singletons. The data stem from a study of blood T cell repertoires in COVID-19. Turning to the study itself: Acute-phase and convalescent COVID-19 samples originated in the United States, Italy and Spain. PBMCs, B-cell-depleted T cells, or T cells were the source of the cDNA or gDNA that made up the material.

The source material was peripheral blood. The sequence was obtained from a man aged 30 to 39 with COVID-19, enrolled during active disease.

The CDR3 here is CASSEAHQQGPEQFF. The CDR3 nucleotides are TGTGCCAGCAGTGAAGCACATCAACAGGGACCTGAGCAGTTCTTC. The chain joins TRBV2 to TRBJ2-1, with a possible D match to TRBD1 (6 bases). Between the trimmed V and J ends, which lost 0 bases and 9 bases, there was a span of 15 bases. The germline gives CDR1 SNHLY, CDR2 FYNNEI. The CDR3 is 15 residues long.